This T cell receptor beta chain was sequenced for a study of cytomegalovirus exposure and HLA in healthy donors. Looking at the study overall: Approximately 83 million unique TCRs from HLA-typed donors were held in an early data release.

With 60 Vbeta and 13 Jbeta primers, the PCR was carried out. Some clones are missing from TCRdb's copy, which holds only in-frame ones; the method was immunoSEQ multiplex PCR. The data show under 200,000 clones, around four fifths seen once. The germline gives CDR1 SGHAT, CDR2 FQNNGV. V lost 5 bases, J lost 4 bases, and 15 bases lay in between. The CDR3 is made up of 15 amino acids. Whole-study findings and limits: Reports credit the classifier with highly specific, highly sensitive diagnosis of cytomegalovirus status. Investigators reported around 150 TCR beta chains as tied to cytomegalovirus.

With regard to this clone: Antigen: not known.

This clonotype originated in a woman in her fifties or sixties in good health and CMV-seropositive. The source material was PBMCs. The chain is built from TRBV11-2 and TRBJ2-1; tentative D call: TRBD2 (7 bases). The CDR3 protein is CASSQWGGPYNEQFF. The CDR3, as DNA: TGTGCCAGCAGCCAGTGGGGGGGGCCTTACAATGAGCAGTTCTTC.